The rows below give T cell receptor beta chains drawn from one sample of a study of blood T cell repertoires in COVID-19. Assay: immunoSEQ multiplex PCR; the TCRdb copy retains only in-frame clones and omits some. The profile shows under 300,000 clones, around 83% of them singletons. Sample: peripheral blood. The receptor set was obtained from a man aged 25 to 40 who had recovered from COVID-19. Both conserved end residues are part of each CDR3. The order of the fields is clone size, D gene, J gene, V gene, CDR3 protein, CDR3 DNA. The D gene is left open where the match is weak. A row's size may be missing; if present it is once, few, many or a size class.

>-|TRBD1|TRBJ2-7|TRBV6-5
CASSRTGAQSYEQYF
TGTGCCAGCAGTCGTACAGGGGCGCAGTCCTACGAGCAGTACTTC
>few|TRBD2|TRBJ2-1|TRBV7-8
CASSLRGGEQFF
TGTGCCAGCAGCTTACGGGGGGGTGAGCAGTTCTTC
>-|TRBD2|TRBJ2-5|TRBV19
CASSRTSGGALQETQYF
TGTGCCAGTAGTAGGACTAGCGGGGGGGCCCTTCAAGAGACCCAGTACTTC
>-|-|TRBJ1-2|TRBV14
CASSQIGGDYGYTF
TGTGCCAGCAGCCAGATCGGCGGAGACTATGGCTACACCTTC
>-|-|TRBJ2-5|TRBV7-2
CASSKTPGVKTQYF
TGTGCCAGCAGCAAAACCCCGGGTGTTAAGACCCAGTACTTC
>-|-|TRBJ1-4|TRBV6-5
CASTYSQGSNEKLFF
TGTGCCAGCACCTACTCCCAGGGTTCCAATGAAAAACTGTTTTTT
>-|TRBD2|TRBJ2-2|TRBV12-5
CASGLRRGGAVGELFF
TGTGCTAGTGGTTTGAGGCGCGGGGGGGCCGTCGGGGAGCTGTTTTTT
>-|TRBD2|TRBJ2-3|TRBV5-1
CASSQATSGGPDTQYF
TGCGCCAGCTCCCAGGCGACTAGCGGGGGTCCAGATACGCAGTATTTT
>few|-|TRBJ2-2|TRBV6-5
CASSSLRTDTGELFF
TGTGCCAGCAGTTCGCTCCGAACAGACACCGGGGAGCTGTTTTTT
>-|-|TRBJ2-3|TRBV28
CASKGGLPRTDTQYF
TGTGCCAGCAAGGGGGGACTACCCCGCACAGATACGCAGTATTTT
>-|-|TRBJ2-3|TRBV28
CATDKTTDTQYF
TGTGCCACCGACAAAACAACAGATACGCAGTATTTT
>-|TRBD2|TRBJ2-3|TRBV7-9
CASSLGLARGTDTQYF
TGTGCCAGCAGCTTAGGACTAGCGAGGGGCACAGATACGCAGTATTTT
>-|TRBD2|TRBJ2-3|TRBV10-3
CAISSGGGTDTQYF
TGTGCCATCAGTAGCGGGGGCGGTACAGATACGCAGTATTTT
>-|-|TRBJ2-1|TRBV9
CASKRSEGPNEQFF
TGTGCCAGCAAACGGAGCGAGGGCCCCAATGAGCAGTTCTTC
>many|-|TRBJ2-7|TRBV7-9
CASSSTDSYEQYF
TGTGCCAGCAGCTCGACAGACTCCTACGAGCAGTACTTC
>-|TRBD1|TRBJ2-2|TRBV23-1
CASSHSIGTEGGRGTGELFF
TGCGCCAGCAGTCATTCAATAGGGACGGAAGGGGGCCGGGGCACCGGGGAGCTGTTTTTT
>-|-|TRBJ2-6|TRBV3-1/TRBV3-2
CASSPGPYGVLTF
TGTGCCAGCAGCCCAGGCCCGTATGGCGTCCTGACTTTC
>once|TRBD1|TRBJ1-4|TRBV5-1
CASSLAGTGGIGNEKLFF
TGCGCCAGCAGCTTGGCCGGGACAGGGGGCATCGGGAATGAAAAACTGTTTTTT
>-|-|TRBJ1-6|TRBV5-6
CASTSLQSNSPLHF
TGTGCCAGCACGTCCTTACAGTCTAATTCACCCCTCCACTTT
>-|-|TRBJ2-5|TRBV7-9
CASSVAAGEETQYF
TGTGCCAGCAGCGTCGCGGCCGGGGAAGAGACCCAGTACTTC
>-|-|TRBJ2-3|TRBV7-9
CASGRQGTITDTQYF
TGTGCCAGCGGCAGACAGGGGACTATCACAGATACGCAGTATTTT
>-|-|TRBJ2-7|TRBV11-1
CASSFDRSYEQYF
TGTGCCAGCAGCTTTGACAGATCCTACGAGCAGTACTTC
>-|TRBD1|TRBJ2-7|TRBV29-1
CSAGRGPYEQYF
TGCAGCGCGGGAAGGGGGCCGTACGAGCAGTACTTC
>-|TRBD1|TRBJ2-3|TRBV5-4
CASSGQGAGVDTQYF
TGTGCCAGCAGCGGACAGGGGGCTGGGGTAGATACGCAGTATTTT
>-|TRBD1|TRBJ1-5|TRBV3-1/TRBV3-2
CASSPDRERASNRPQHF
TGTGCCAGCAGCCCCGACAGGGAGAGGGCTAGCAATCGGCCCCAGCATTTT
>-|-|TRBJ1-2|TRBV12-5
CASGTTGSQGYTF
TGTGCTAGTGGAACAACAGGGTCGCAAGGCTACACCTTC
>-|-|TRBJ1-1|TRBV5-1
CASSLGAEGTEAFF
TGCGCCAGCAGCTTGGGGGCAGAGGGCACTGAAGCTTTCTTT
>-|-|TRBJ1-3|TRBV18
CASSPKQGTGDTIYF
TGTGCCAGCTCACCGAAACAGGGAACCGGAGACACCATATATTTT
>once|TRBD1|TRBJ1-3|TRBV7-6
CASSLAEVGTGGGNTIYF
TGTGCCAGCAGCCTAGCGGAGGTCGGGACAGGGGGCGGAAACACCATATATTTT